These 26 T cell receptor beta chains were sequenced from one sample in a study of lymphopenia after photon versus proton radiotherapy (dated by TCRdb to the late 2010s). The library was produced with the immunoSEQ multiplex PCR assay. The table comes from immuneACCESS by way of TCRdb, which keeps in-frame sequences with V and J called. Part of the clones is missing from these tables; in studies checked, under half for an unresolved V gene and the rest for unknown reasons. This sample holds roughly 64,000 clones; roughly 90% were observed only once. 9.5% to 15% of the sample is in the top ten clones. The material was peripheral blood, obtained from a patient treated with proton-based radiotherapy. The receptors were gathered from a man older than 75 with esophageal cancer.

This clone occurred once. The chain joins TRBV18 to TRBJ1-3, with D possibly matching TRBD1 (5 bases). Germline CDR1 KGHSH, CDR2 LQKENI. This CDR3 has 17 residues. Trimming took 2 bases from V and 0 from J, leaving 14 bases between them. The CDR3 here is CASSPIGGRNSGNTIYF. CDR3 nucleotide sequence: TGTGCCAGCTCACCAATCGGGGGACGGAACTCTGGAAACACCATATATTTT.

The sample holds a few counts of this clone. The chain couples TRBV30 to TRBJ1-3; D gene uncertain. The V and J ends lost 5 bases and 1 base respectively, with 12 bases between them. Germline CDR1 GTSNPN, CDR2 SVGIG (reference sequence). The CDR3 has 14 amino acids. This CDR3 reads CAWDWARSGNTIYF. The DNA for the CDR3 is TGTGCCTGGGACTGGGCTAGGTCTGGAAACACCATATATTTT.

V usage is TRBV5-4 and J usage is TRBJ2-5, with a weak D call TRBD2 (5 bases). The germline V and J ends were trimmed by 4 bases and 5 bases, with 15 bases remaining between them. Germline CDR1 is SGHNT and CDR2 is YYREEE (reference sequence). This CDR3 comprises 14 residues. CDR3 loop: CASSRGLGEETQYF. CDR3 bases: TGTGCCAGCAGCCGAGGACTGGGAGAGGAGACCCAGTACTTC.

This clone was seen only once. The V call is TRBV4-3, the J call TRBJ2-7; possible D gene TRBD2, 6 bases. Trimming left V 0 bases short and J 0 bases short, with 15 bases between. The CDR3 is 17 residues long. Germline CDR1 and CDR2: LGHNA and YSLEER. This CDR3 reads CASSQDWGGVISYEQYF. DNA of the CDR3: TGCGCCAGCAGCCAAGATTGGGGCGGGGTCATCTCCTACGAGCAGTACTTC.

This CDR3 reads CASSLVMSGVDNGELFF. The CDR3 DNA sequence: TGTGCCAGCAGCCTCGTGATGTCGGGAGTTGATAACGGGGAGCTGTTTTTT. The chain is built from TRBV5-8 and TRBJ2-2, with D possibly being TRBD2 (6 bases). The CDR3 consists of 17 residues. Germline CDR1 SGHTS, CDR2 YDEGEE. Trimming cost V 4 bases and J 7 bases, with 23 bases left between them.

This chain uses TRBV5-1 with TRBJ1-1; the D is unclear. V lost 1 base and J lost 4, with 14 bases in between. CDR3 length: 15 amino acids. Germline assignment: CDR1 SGHRS and CDR2 YFSETQ. This CDR3 is CASSLTGVQTTEAFF. Written as DNA, the CDR3 is TGCGCCAGCAGCTTGACCGGGGTCCAAACCACTGAAGCTTTCTTT.

Concerning this clone itself: This CDR3 is also generated by other DNA sequences in the sample. The chain carries TRBV7-2 and TRBJ1-2; weak D call: TRBD1 (5 bases). CDR3 length equals 18 residues. Trimming took 4 bases from V and 1 from J, leaving 22 bases between them. The V gene's germline CDR1 is SGHTA and CDR2 FQGNSA. The CDR3 protein is CASSSPGTVDGYNYGYTF. The DNA of the CDR3 is TGTGCCAGCAGCTCTCCCGGGACGGTGGATGGGTATAACTATGGCTACACCTTC.

This rearrangement joins TRBV11-2 to TRBJ2-4; TRBD2 agrees at 8 bases. Germline-derived CDR1 and CDR2 are SGHAT and FQNNGV. Trimming cost V 4 bases and J 7 bases; bases outside gene matches: 9. The CDR3 has 15 residues. CDR3 sequence reads: CASSSGGLVRNIQYF. The CDR3 DNA is TGTGCCAGCAGCTCCGGGGGACTAGTTAGGAACATTCAGTACTTC.

The chain links TRBV4-3 to TRBJ2-3; 8 nucleotides align to TRBD1. V trimming: 3 bases; J trimming: 0 bases; junction bases outside the gene matches: 5. CDR3 length: 16 amino acids. The V gene's germline CDR1 is LGHNA and CDR2 YSLEER. CDR3: CASSHPDRASTDTQYF. The DNA for the CDR3 is TGCGCCAGCAGCCACCCGGACAGGGCTAGCACAGATACGCAGTATTTT.

The gene calls are TRBV7-9 and TRBJ1-2, with a possible D match to TRBD1 (6 bases). The V gene lost 4 bases and the J gene lost 8 bases, with 14 bases spanning the gap. The CDR3 sequence is 13 residues long. CDR1 SEHNR and CDR2 FQNEAQ come from the germline V gene (reference sequence). As DNA, the CDR3 is TGTGCCAGCAGCTCTCCAGGGGACGGGGGCTACACCTTC. Amino acids: CASSSPGDGGYTF.

The genes are TRBV10-3 and TRBJ2-1, with 10 positions matching TRBD1. The CDR3 sequence is 13 residues long. After removal of 9 bases from V and 5 bases from J, the junction contained 4 bases not matched to a gene. CDR1 is ENHRY and CDR2 is SYGVKD in the germline V gene. The CDR3 region is CAMGTGADNEQFF. The CDR3 coding sequence is TGTGCCATGGGGACAGGGGCAGACAATGAGCAGTTCTTC.

The chain uses TRBV2 and TRBJ1-2; D unclear. The CDR3 is 13 residues long. V gave up 4 bases and J gave up 5 bases, with 11 bases separating them. Germline CDR1 is SNHLY and CDR2 is FYNNEI. CDR3 coding DNA: TGTGCCAGCAGTGCCGAGGCAGATTATGGCTACACCTTC. It is translated as CASSAEADYGYTF.

The J gene is TRBJ2-5, the V gene TRBV5-5, with 7 positions matching TRBD1. V dropped 0 bases and J dropped 5; count of bases not matched to a gene: 4. The CDR3 spans 14 residues. Germline V gene data show CDR1 as SGHKS and CDR2 as YYEKEE (reference sequence). This chain's CDR3 is CASSLGGGSETQYF. The CDR3 nucleotides read TGTGCCAGCAGCTTGGGAGGGGGCAGCGAGACCCAGTACTTC.

This chain links TRBV5-6 with TRBJ2-7, with 8 bases that match TRBD1. This CDR3 has 13 amino acids. CDR1 is SGHDT and CDR2 is YYEEEE in the germline V gene. After removal of 2 bases from V and 6 bases from J, the junction contained 4 bases not matched to a gene. The CDR3 DNA reads TGTGCCAGCAGCTTTCAGGGGGCGATCGAGCAGTACTTC. Translating gives CASSFQGAIEQYF. The complete variable domain, with remaining parts taken from reference TRBV5-6 and TRBJ2-7, reads DAGVTQSPTHLIKTRGQQVTLRCSPKSGHDTVSWYQQALGQGPQFIFQYYEEEERQRGNFPDRFSGHQFPNYSSELNVNALLLGDSALYLCASSFQGAIEQYFGPGTRLTVT.

The chain uses TRBV7-9 and TRBJ1-3; 7 bases agree with TRBD1. This CDR3 comprises 15 residues. Germline trimming cut 6 bases from V and 4 bases from J; bases unmatched to any gene: 9. Germline V gene data show CDR1 as SEHNR and CDR2 as FQNEAQ (reference sequence). CDR3 DNA sequence: TGTGCCAGCAGTTCGGGACAGTTCCAAGGAAACACCATATATTTT. This translates into CASSSGQFQGNTIYF.

The J gene is TRBJ1-6, the V gene TRBV18; tentatively, D is TRBD1 (5 bases). V was trimmed by 3 bases and J by 9 bases, leaving 12 bases between them. CDR1 is KGHSH, CDR2 LQKENI, per germline. CDR3 length: 14 residues. This CDR3 is CASSPNTGRSPLHF. The CDR3 region has the DNA TGTGCCAGCTCACCTAATACAGGTCGTTCACCCCTCCACTTT.

V gene TRBV4-1 combines with J gene TRBJ2-1; D perhaps matches TRBD2 (5 bases). CDR1 and CDR2 (germline): MGHRA, YSYEKL. V lost 1 base and J lost 8, with 15 bases in between. CDR3 length: 15 amino acids. CDR3 DNA sequence: TGCGCCAGCAGCCAAGGGCGGAGGCCACCCCATGAGCAGTTCTTC. Protein: CASSQGRRPPHEQFF.

V is TRBV11-2 and J is TRBJ1-1; D ambiguous. V was cut by 5 bases and J by 0 bases, with 13 bases left in between. Germline values: CDR1 SGHAT, CDR2 FQNNGV. The CDR3 runs to 15 residues. CDR3 nucleotide sequence: TGTGCCAGCAGCCACGACGGACCCATGAACACTGAAGCTTTCTTT. Translated: CASSHDGPMNTEAFF.

The chain links TRBV6-5 to TRBJ2-7; 7 bases are a match to TRBD2. V trimming: 4 bases; J trimming: 1 base; junction bases outside the gene matches: 10. The CDR3 runs to 16 residues. Germline CDR1 reads MNHEY; CDR2 reads SVGAGI. The CDR3 protein is CASSSSFAGESYEQYF. CDR3 coding DNA: TGTGCCAGCAGTTCCTCTTTTGCGGGAGAGTCCTACGAGCAGTACTTC.

The chain links TRBV15 to TRBJ1-5; D perhaps matches TRBD1 (6 bases). CDR3 length: 13 residues. V was pared by 0 bases and J by 7 bases, with 7 bases between. Germline V CDR1 and CDR2: LNHNV, YYDKDF (reference sequence). DNA for the CDR3: TGTGCCACCAGCAGAGACAGGGGCCAGCCCCAGCATTTT. Its protein product is CATSRDRGQPQHF.

V and J are TRBV28 and TRBJ2-1, with a tentative D call TRBD1 (7 bases). The CDR3 consists of 16 residues. CDR1 is MDHEN and CDR2 is SYDVKM in the germline V gene. V lost 7 bases and J lost 0, with 16 bases in between. The CDR3 DNA follows: TGTGCCAGCACCCTCCAGGGGGGCTACTCCTACAATGAGCAGTTCTTC. This translates into CASTLQGGYSYNEQFF.

The chain has TRBV7-9 and TRBJ2-7, with D perhaps being TRBD1 or TRBD2 (5 bases each). Germline V lookup: CDR1 SEHNR, CDR2 FQNEAQ (reference sequence). Trimming shortened V by 3 bases and J by 3 bases, and 15 bases separated the two germline ends. This CDR3 region has 15 residues. For the CDR3, the DNA is TGTGCCAGCAGCTTTACGGGAATGGGACGCTACGAGCAGTACTTC. Residues: CASSFTGMGRYEQYF.

The table lists this clone with a count of one. V usage is TRBV6-1 and J usage is TRBJ1-2, with a possible D match to TRBD1 (6 bases). CDR3 length: 12 residues. V was trimmed by 8 bases and J by 2 bases, leaving 9 bases between them. The germline gives CDR1 MNHNS, CDR2 SASEGT. The CDR3 DNA follows: TGTGCCAGCGGAGACAGGAACTATGGCTACACCTTC. This codes for CASGDRNYGYTF.

The rearrangement joins TRBV7-3 to TRBJ2-1; the D gene is possibly TRBD1 (6 bases). Trimming took 4 bases from V and 0 from J, leaving 10 bases between them. CDR1 SGHTA and CDR2 FQGTGA come from the germline V gene. The CDR3 is 15 amino acids. This chain's CDR3 is CASSSTGLSYNEQFF. The CDR3, as DNA: TGTGCCAGCAGCTCGACAGGTCTCTCCTACAATGAGCAGTTCTTC.

This chain links TRBV6-5 with TRBJ1-1; 10 bases fit TRBD1. The CDR3 spans 13 residues. Germline values: CDR1 MNHEY, CDR2 SVGAGI. V trimming: 6 bases; J trimming: 6 bases; junction bases outside the gene matches: 4. The CDR3 loop is CASRTGGRPEAFF. CDR3 nucleotide sequence: TGTGCCAGCAGGACAGGGGGCCGTCCTGAAGCTTTCTTT.

This clone is medium-sized. The chain recombines TRBV5-1 with TRBJ2-7, with a tentative D call TRBD2 (5 bases). With 2 bases removed from V and 3 bases from J, the gap between germline ends came to 12 bases. The V gene's germline CDR1 is SGHRS and CDR2 YFSETQ. The CDR3 is made up of 14 amino acids. The CDR3 nucleotides read TGCGCCAGCAGCTTTAGCGAGAGACGCTACGAGCAGTACTTC. Translated, it gives CASSFSERRYEQYF.